The next 32 T cell receptor beta chains were all read from a single sample in a study of CD8 T cells in Susac syndrome (dated by TCRdb to between 2018 and 2021). Library construction relied on the immunoSEQ multiplex PCR assay. RNA was extracted using the RNeasy kit, and about 0.45 to 1 microgram was reverse transcribed with random hexamers. TCRdb trimmed public reads at Q25 via fastp, called clones via MiXCR and kept in-frame beta chains. A single entry per CDR3 protein holds the most common genes and DNA from its merged rows. A total of fewer than 70,000 distinct CDR3 sequences appear in this sample, roughly 94% of them only once. The biggest ten clones account for about 0.25% of the sample. Sequencing input: CD8+ T cells from PBMCs. All receptors derive from a human donor in good health.

This clonotype appeared a few times. The chain employs TRBV27 and TRBJ1-5; 8 bases fit TRBD1. This CDR3 spans 14 amino acids. V shed 3 bases, J shed 5 bases, and the junction held 3 bases outside the gene matches. From germline, CDR1 is MNHEY and CDR2 SMNVEV (reference sequence). The CDR3, as DNA: TGTGCCAGCAGTTTCGGACAGGGAGATCAGCCCCAGCATTTT. As protein: CASSFGQGDQPQHF.

This chain uses TRBV12-5 with TRBJ2-3, with 7 bases matching TRBD2. CDR1 is LGHNT, CDR2 FRNRAP, per germline. The CDR3 sequence is 16 residues long. Trimming removed 4 bases from V and 0 bases from J; junction bases left unmatched: 7. CDR3 nucleotides: TGTGCTAGTGGTTCCACCGGGACTACTAGCACAGATACGCAGTATTTT. Its translation: CASGSTGTTSTDTQYF. Filled out from reference TRBV12-5 and TRBJ2-3, the complete variable domain reads DARVTQTPRHKVTEMGQEVTMRCQPILGHNTVFWYRQTMMQGLELLAYFRNRAPLDDSGMPKDRFSAEMPDATLATLKIQPSEPRDSAVYFCASGSTGTTSTDTQYFGPGTRLTVL.

The chain couples TRBV19 to TRBJ1-2; no firm D call. V was trimmed by 9 bases and J by 1 base, leaving 12 bases between them. CDR3 length: 13 amino acids. Per the germline V gene, CDR1 is LNHDA and CDR2 is SQIVND (reference sequence). The CDR3 loop is CASYQSNNYGYTF. DNA for the CDR3: TGTGCCAGCTATCAGAGCAATAACTATGGCTACACCTTC.

The gene calls are TRBV29-1 and TRBJ2-3; possible D gene TRBD1, 6 bases. Deletions cut 6 bases from V and 4 bases from J, with 20 bases between. Germline V CDR1 and CDR2: SQVTM, ANQGSEA. There are 15 residues in the CDR3. The CDR3 loop is CSVPVQGKAPDTQYF. The CDR3 region has the DNA TGCAGCGTCCCAGTCCAGGGGAAGGCCCCAGATACGCAGTATTTT.

The V gene is TRBV7-9, the J gene TRBJ1-5; tentative D call: TRBD1 (6 bases). This CDR3 is 14 amino acids long. The germline gives CDR1 SEHNR, CDR2 FQNEAQ (reference sequence). Trimming took 6 bases from V and 7 from J, leaving 16 bases between them. This chain's CDR3 is CASSLQGIDQPQHF. CDR3 coding DNA: TGTGCCAGCAGTCTACAGGGAATCGACCAGCCCCAGCATTTT.

The V call is TRBV6-5, the J call TRBJ2-5; D might be TRBD1 (6 bases). Germline V lookup: CDR1 MNHEY, CDR2 SVGAGI. CDR3 length equals 17 residues. Trimming stripped 0 bases from V and 5 bases from J, with 19 bases between. For the CDR3, the DNA is TGTGCCAGCAGTTACTCAGGGGGTTTTGGCAAATCGGAGACCCAGTACTTC. Its translation: CASSYSGGFGKSETQYF.

This chain uses TRBV2 with TRBJ1-6; no firm D call. The CDR3 extends over 16 amino acids. Per germline, CDR1 SNHLY and CDR2 FYNNEI. V was shortened by 6 bases and J by 9 bases, with 21 bases between the two germline ends. CDR3: CASSQNAVSASSPLHF. The CDR3 DNA sequence: TGTGCCAGCAGCCAAAACGCTGTGTCCGCTAGTTCACCCCTCCACTTT. Full variable domain (outside the CDR3, taken from reference TRBV2 and TRBJ1-6): EPEVTQTPSHQVTQMGQEVILRCVPISNHLYFYWYRQILGQKVEFLVSFYNNEISEKSEIFDDQFSVERPDGSNFTLKIRSTKLEDSAMYFCASSQNAVSASSPLHFGNGTRLTVT.

This chain uses TRBV11-2 with TRBJ1-3; 9 bases fit TRBD1. This CDR3 has 14 amino acids. The ends lost 5 bases at V and 7 bases at J; junction bases unmatched: 6. CDR1 is SGHAT and CDR2 is FQNNGV in the germline V gene. The chain's CDR3 is CASSPWTGANTIYF. The CDR3 DNA reads as TGTGCCAGCAGCCCCTGGACAGGGGCTAACACCATATATTTT.

Only one count was recorded for this clonotype. The chain uses TRBV5-4 and TRBJ2-7; D might be TRBD1 (6 bases). CDR3 length: 12 amino acids. V was trimmed by 3 bases and J by 5 bases, leaving 9 bases between them. The germline gives CDR1 SGHNT, CDR2 YYREEE (reference sequence). CDR3: CASSSGQNEQYF. CDR3 nucleotides: TGTGCCAGCAGCTCAGGACAGAACGAGCAGTACTTC.

The rearrangement uses TRBV25-1 and TRBJ1-1; D may be TRBD1 (5 bases). The V gene's germline CDR1 is MGHDK and CDR2 SYGVNS. This CDR3 comprises 15 residues. V was cut by 3 bases and J by 7 bases, with 18 bases left in between. The CDR3 DNA sequence: TGTGCCAGCAGTGATCGCCTAGACAGCGAAAATGAAGCTTTCTTT. Translation gives CASSDRLDSENEAFF.

This chain uses TRBV29-1 with TRBJ1-2; 12 nucleotides align to TRBD1. V lost 7 bases and J lost 4; bases outside the gene matches: 4. Per germline, CDR1 SQVTM and CDR2 ANQGSEA. The CDR3 has 13 residues. Here the CDR3 DNA reads TGCAGCGATGGGACAGGGGGCGCCTATGGCTACACCTTC. Encoded protein: CSDGTGGAYGYTF.

The chain uses TRBV20-1 and TRBJ1-1; D is undetermined. In germline, CDR1 is DFQATT, CDR2 SNEGSKA (reference sequence). The V end lost 5 bases, the J end lost 0 bases, and 13 bases lay between the germline ends. This CDR3 is built from 14 residues. As DNA, the CDR3 is TGCAGTGCTCCCGACTGGAAATTGAACACTGAAGCTTTCTTT. This translates into CSAPDWKLNTEAFF.

The J gene is TRBJ2-7, the V gene TRBV5-1; weak D call: TRBD1 (5 bases). Germline V gene lookup returns CDR1 SGHRS and CDR2 YFSETQ. Trimming took off 0 bases at V and 5 bases at J, with 9 bases between the two ends. The CDR3 is 13 amino acids. The CDR3 DNA sequence: TGCGCCAGCAGCTTGGACAGGTTCCACGAGCAGTACGTC. Translation gives CASSLDRFHEQYV.

The V gene is TRBV7-3, the J gene TRBJ2-7, with D perhaps given as TRBD1 or TRBD2 (5 bases each). Germline lookup yields CDR1 SGHTA and CDR2 FQGTGA. The CDR3 extends over 12 amino acids. Trimming cost V 5 bases and J 6 bases, with 11 bases left between them. The CDR3, as DNA: TGTGCCAGCAGCCCCACGGGGACCGAGCAGTACTTC. Its translation: CASSPTGTEQYF. Looking up the rest from reference TRBV7-3 and TRBJ2-7 gives the full variable domain: GAGVSQTPSNKVTEKGKYVELRCDPISGHTALYWYRQSLGQGPEFLIYFQGTGAADDSGLPNDRFFAVRPEGSVSTLKIQRTERGDSAVYLCASSPTGTEQYFGPGTRLTVT.

V usage is TRBV7-9 and J usage is TRBJ1-1; the match to TRBD1 covers 9 bases. The V gene's germline CDR1 is SEHNR and CDR2 FQNEAQ (reference sequence). The CDR3 covers 15 residues. Unmatched junction bases numbered 7, after V lost 4 bases and J lost 4 bases. The CDR3 nucleotides read TGTGCCAGCAGCTATTTTGGGACAGGGTCCACTGAAGCTTTCTTT. Translation gives CASSYFGTGSTEAFF.

The V call is TRBV4-2, the J call TRBJ1-5; no definite D call. The V and J ends lost 1 base and 1 base respectively, with 8 bases between them. The CDR3 consists of 15 residues. Looked up from germline, CDR1 is LGHNA and CDR2 is YNFKEQ. Here the CDR3 DNA reads TGTGCCAGCAGCCAAGCGGTGGCGAGCAATCAGCCCCAGCATTTT. It yields the protein CASSQAVASNQPQHF.

The V gene is TRBV9, the J gene TRBJ2-1; TRBD2 matches at 14 bases. J gave up 6 bases and V 4 bases, and 15 bases lay outside the gene matches. Germline V gene data show CDR1 as SGDLS and CDR2 as YYNGEE. The length of the CDR3 is 19 residues. For the CDR3, the DNA is TGTGCCAGCAGCCCCTATCTTCGGGGACTAGCGGGGGACGGCAATGAGCAGTTCTTC. This codes for CASSPYLRGLAGDGNEQFF.

CDR3 coding DNA: TGCGCCAGCAGCGCCATCAACAGAGAAAAACTGTTTTTT. It encodes CASSAINREKLFF. This sequence joins TRBV5-1 and TRBJ1-4; D is ambiguous. The germline V and J ends were trimmed by 4 bases and 8 bases, with 12 bases remaining between them. Germline values: CDR1 SGHRS, CDR2 YFSETQ. CDR3 size: 13 residues.

This clonotype was seen once. The genes are TRBV5-1 and TRBJ2-1; TRBD1 might be the D (6 bases). CDR3 length equals 15 residues. Trimming removed 4 bases at V and 0 bases at J, with 11 bases between. Germline V gene lookup returns CDR1 SGHRS and CDR2 YFSETQ. Here the CDR3 reads CASSMDSNSYNEQFF. CDR3 DNA: TGCGCCAGCAGCATGGACAGCAACTCCTACAATGAGCAGTTCTTC. The whole variable domain, filled in from reference TRBV5-1 and TRBJ2-1, reads KAGVTQTPRYLIKTRGQQVTLSCSPISGHRSVSWYQQTPGQGLQFLFEYFSETQRNKGNFPGRFSGRQFSNSRSEMNVSTLELGDSALYLCASSMDSNSYNEQFFGPGTRLTVL.

The chain uses TRBV30 and TRBJ2-7; D possibly matches TRBD1 or TRBD2 (5 bases each). CDR1 is GTSNPN, CDR2 SVGIG, per germline (reference sequence). The CDR3 length is 12 residues. V was cut by 5 bases and J by 5 bases, with 13 bases left in between. This chain's CDR3 is CAWSPMGDEQYF. The CDR3 nucleotides read TGTGCCTGGTCCCCGATGGGGGACGAGCAGTACTTC.

The CDR3 protein is CSVGGQGAGEQYF. The CDR3 DNA reads TGCAGCGTTGGAGGGCAGGGTGCGGGCGAGCAGTACTTC. This rearrangement joins TRBV29-1 to TRBJ2-7; D tentatively fits TRBD1 or TRBD2 (5 bases each). The CDR3 length is 13 residues. Germline values: CDR1 SQVTM, CDR2 ANQGSEA. Deletions cut 4 bases from V and 6 bases from J, with 16 bases between.

The chain carries TRBV19 and TRBJ2-1, with 10 bases identical to TRBD2. Germline CDR1 reads LNHDA; CDR2 reads SQIVND (reference sequence). Losses at the gene ends were 2 bases for V and 5 bases for J; bases not matched to a gene: 3. This CDR3 is built from 15 residues. CDR3 nucleotide sequence: TGTGCCAGTAGTATATTAGCGGGGGGACACAATGAGCAGTTCTTC. This gives the protein CASSILAGGHNEQFF.

The chain links TRBV5-1 to TRBJ1-6, with 7 bases that match TRBD1. From germline, CDR1 is SGHRS and CDR2 YFSETQ. The length of the CDR3 is 15 residues. Trimming took 0 bases from V and 12 from J; bases not matched to a gene: 9. The CDR3 DNA reads as TGCGCCAGCAGCTTGGACAGGGGCCTTGTCAGACCCCTCCACTTT. It codes for CASSLDRGLVRPLHF.

The chain employs TRBV28 and TRBJ2-2; D ambiguous. Germline loops: CDR1 MDHEN, CDR2 SYDVKM. The CDR3 is 13 amino acids. The germline V and J ends were trimmed by 5 bases and 7 bases, with 11 bases remaining between them. CDR3 amino acids: CASSPQVLGELFF. CDR3 nucleotide sequence: TGTGCCAGCAGTCCCCAGGTGCTCGGGGAGCTGTTTTTT.

There are a few counts of this clonotype. The chain links TRBV5-4 to TRBJ2-5; TRBD1 or TRBD2 may be the D gene (7 bases each). The CDR3 runs to 15 residues. Germline V gives CDR1 SGHNT, CDR2 YYREEE (reference sequence). V was pared by 0 bases and J by 5 bases, with 14 bases between. As DNA, the CDR3 is TGTGCCAGCAGCTTGGTCCCAGGGGGAGGGGAGACCCAGTACTTC. Protein sequence: CASSLVPGGGETQYF.

V is TRBV5-1 and J is TRBJ2-7; no reliable D call. V gave up 0 bases and J gave up 5 bases, with 9 bases separating them. This CDR3 region has 13 residues. The germline CDR1 and CDR2 sequences are SGHRS and YFSETQ. CDR3 protein: CASSLAGLHEQYF. In DNA, the CDR3 is TGCGCCAGCAGCTTGGCCGGCCTCCACGAGCAGTACTTC.

This clonotype was found once. The rearrangement joins TRBV6-2 or TRBV6-3 to TRBJ1-1, with a possible D match to TRBD1 (6 bases). The CDR3 spans 14 residues. From germline, CDR1 is MNHEY and CDR2 SVGEGT. Deletions cut 5 bases from V and 3 bases from J, with 13 bases between. Here the CDR3 DNA reads TGTGCCAGCAGTCAATCTTCAGGGGACACTGAAGCTTTCTTT. Translation gives CASSQSSGDTEAFF.

This chain connects TRBV19 to TRBJ2-1; no definite D call. The CDR3 length is 15 residues. Per the germline V gene, CDR1 is LNHDA and CDR2 is SQIVND (reference sequence). Trimming pared 2 bases from V and 0 bases from J, leaving 8 bases between. DNA for the CDR3: TGTGCCAGTAGTATACGGCCGTACTCCTACAATGAGCAGTTCTTC. Translation gives CASSIRPYSYNEQFF.

This sequence joins TRBV3-1 and TRBJ1-2; D may be TRBD1 (5 bases). There are 13 residues in the CDR3. Per the germline V gene, CDR1 is LGHDT and CDR2 is YNNKEL (reference sequence). With 1 base removed from V and 8 bases from J, the gap between germline ends came to 11 bases. CDR3 loop: CASSQVQGEGYTF. DNA of the CDR3: TGTGCCAGCAGCCAAGTCCAGGGTGAAGGCTACACCTTC. Complete variable domain (other parts from reference TRBV3-1 and TRBJ1-2): DTAVSQTPKYLVTQMGNDKSIKCEQNLGHDTMYWYKQDSKKFLKIMFSYNNKELIINETVPNRFSPKSPDKAHLNLHINSLELGDSAVYFCASSQVQGEGYTFGSGTRLTVV.

The chain links TRBV29-1 to TRBJ2-5; 8 bases agree with TRBD2. Trimming at V came to 5 bases and at J to 7 bases, leaving 9 bases not matched to a gene. Looked up from germline, CDR1 is SQVTM and CDR2 is ANQGSEA. The CDR3 length is 13 residues. CDR3 nucleotides: TGCAGCGTTCATGCAGCGGGGGAAGGGACCCAGTACTTC. Residues: CSVHAAGEGTQYF.

The sample holds a few counts of this clonotype. The rearrangement uses TRBV9 and TRBJ2-7; TRBD1 matches at 9 bases. Germline trimming cut 3 bases from V and 4 bases from J; bases unmatched to any gene: 8. This CDR3 comprises 15 residues. Per germline, CDR1 SGDLS and CDR2 YYNGEE. Here the CDR3 reads CASSAAGTGFYEQYF. The CDR3 nucleotides are TGTGCCAGCAGCGCCGCCGGGACAGGGTTTTACGAGCAGTACTTC.

CDR3 in DNA: TGTGCCACCCTAAGGGATAGCTCCTACAATGAGCAGTTCTTC. This translates into CATLRDSSYNEQFF. The chain has TRBV2 and TRBJ2-1; D gene uncertain. CDR1 and CDR2 (germline): SNHLY, FYNNEI. V lost 10 bases, J lost 0 bases, and 13 bases lay in between. The CDR3 has 14 residues. The full variable domain, its missing parts supplied by reference TRBV2 and TRBJ2-1, is EPEVTQTPSHQVTQMGQEVILRCVPISNHLYFYWYRQILGQKVEFLVSFYNNEISEKSEIFDDQFSVERPDGSNFTLKIRSTKLEDSAMYFCATLRDSSYNEQFFGPGTRLTVL.